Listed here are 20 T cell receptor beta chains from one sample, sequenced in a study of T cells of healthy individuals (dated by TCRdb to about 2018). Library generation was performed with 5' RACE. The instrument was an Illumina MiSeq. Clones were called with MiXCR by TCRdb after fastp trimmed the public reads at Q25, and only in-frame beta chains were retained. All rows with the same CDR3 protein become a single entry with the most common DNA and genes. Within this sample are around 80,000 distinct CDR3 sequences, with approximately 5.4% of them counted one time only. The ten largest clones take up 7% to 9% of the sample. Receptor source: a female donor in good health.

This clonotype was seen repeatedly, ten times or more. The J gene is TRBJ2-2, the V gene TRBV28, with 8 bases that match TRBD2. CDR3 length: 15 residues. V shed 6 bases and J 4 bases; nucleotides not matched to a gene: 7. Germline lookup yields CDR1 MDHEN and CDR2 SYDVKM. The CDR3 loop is CASSSSGSVTGELFF. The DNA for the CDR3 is TGTGCCAGCAGCTCAAGCGGGAGCGTCACCGGGGAGCTGTTTTTT.

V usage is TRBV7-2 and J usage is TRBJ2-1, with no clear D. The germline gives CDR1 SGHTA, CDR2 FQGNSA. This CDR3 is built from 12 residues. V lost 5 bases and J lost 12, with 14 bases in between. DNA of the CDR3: TGTGCCAGCAGCCCGCCTTCGGCCCCGCAGTTCTTC. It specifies CASSPPSAPQFF.

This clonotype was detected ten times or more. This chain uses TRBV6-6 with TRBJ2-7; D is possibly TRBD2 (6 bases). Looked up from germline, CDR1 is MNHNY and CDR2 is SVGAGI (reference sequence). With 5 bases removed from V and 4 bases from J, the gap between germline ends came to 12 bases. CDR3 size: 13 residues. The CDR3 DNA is TGTGCCAGCAGTGCAGGGACTTCATACGAGCAGTACTTC. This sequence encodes CASSAGTSYEQYF.

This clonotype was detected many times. The CDR3 region is CASSIAGYTGELFF. The CDR3 region has the DNA TGTGCCAGCAGTATAGCGGGATACACCGGGGAGCTGTTTTTT. The rearrangement links TRBV27 to TRBJ2-2, with TRBD2 matching 8 bases. V shed 5 bases and J 3 bases; nucleotides not matched to a gene: 2. The CDR3 is made up of 14 amino acids. Germline CDR1 is MNHEY and CDR2 is SMNVEV (reference sequence).

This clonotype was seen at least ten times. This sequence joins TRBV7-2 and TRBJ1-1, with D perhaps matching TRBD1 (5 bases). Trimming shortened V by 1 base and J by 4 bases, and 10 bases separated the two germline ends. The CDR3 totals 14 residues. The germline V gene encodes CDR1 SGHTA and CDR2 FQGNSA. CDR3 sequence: CASSLGTGSTEAFF. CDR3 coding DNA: TGTGCCAGCAGCTTAGGCACAGGCAGCACTGAAGCTTTCTTT.

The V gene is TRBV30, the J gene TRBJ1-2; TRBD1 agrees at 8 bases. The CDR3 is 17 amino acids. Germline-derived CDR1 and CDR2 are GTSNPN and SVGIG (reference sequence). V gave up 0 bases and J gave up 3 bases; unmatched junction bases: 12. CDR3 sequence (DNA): TGTGCCTGGAGTGTACTTCCGACAGGGGATGCAGACTATGGCTACACCTTC. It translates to CAWSVLPTGDADYGYTF.

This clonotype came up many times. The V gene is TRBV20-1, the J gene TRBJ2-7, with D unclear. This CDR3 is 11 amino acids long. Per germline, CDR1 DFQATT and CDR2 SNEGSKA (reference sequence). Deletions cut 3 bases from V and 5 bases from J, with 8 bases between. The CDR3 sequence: CSARRGHEQYF. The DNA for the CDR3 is TGCAGTGCTAGGAGAGGCCACGAGCAGTACTTC.

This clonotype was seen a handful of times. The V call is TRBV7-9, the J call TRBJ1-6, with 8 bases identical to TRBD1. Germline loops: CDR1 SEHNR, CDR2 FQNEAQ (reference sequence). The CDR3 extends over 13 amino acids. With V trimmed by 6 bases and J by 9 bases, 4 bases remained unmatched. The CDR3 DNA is TGTGCCAGCAGATATGGACAGGGTTCACCCCTCCACTTT. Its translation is CASRYGQGSPLHF.

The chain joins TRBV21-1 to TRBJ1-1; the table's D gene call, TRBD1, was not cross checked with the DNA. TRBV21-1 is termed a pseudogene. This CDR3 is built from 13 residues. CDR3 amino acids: CASSPPWNTEAFF. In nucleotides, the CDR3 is TGTGCCAGCAGCCCCCCCTGGAACACTGAAGCTTTCTTT.

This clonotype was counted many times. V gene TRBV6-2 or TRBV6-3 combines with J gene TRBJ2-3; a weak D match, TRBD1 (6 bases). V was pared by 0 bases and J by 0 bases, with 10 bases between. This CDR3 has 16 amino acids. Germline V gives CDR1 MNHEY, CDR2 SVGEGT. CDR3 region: CASSYSRGSSTDTQYF. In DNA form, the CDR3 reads TGTGCCAGCAGTTACTCAAGGGGGTCTAGCACAGATACGCAGTATTTT.

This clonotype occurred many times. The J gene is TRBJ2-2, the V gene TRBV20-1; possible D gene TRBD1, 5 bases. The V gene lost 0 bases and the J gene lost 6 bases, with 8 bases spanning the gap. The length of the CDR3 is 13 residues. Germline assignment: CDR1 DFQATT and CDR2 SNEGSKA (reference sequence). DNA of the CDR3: TGCAGTGCTAGAGAAAGGGGTCCCGGGGAGCTGTTTTTT. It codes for CSARERGPGELFF.

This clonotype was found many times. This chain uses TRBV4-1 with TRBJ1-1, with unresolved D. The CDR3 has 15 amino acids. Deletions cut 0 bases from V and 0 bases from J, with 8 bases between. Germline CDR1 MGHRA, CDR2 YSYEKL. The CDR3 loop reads CASSQEERLNTEAFF. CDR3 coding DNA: TGCGCCAGCAGCCAAGAAGAGAGATTGAACACTGAAGCTTTCTTT.

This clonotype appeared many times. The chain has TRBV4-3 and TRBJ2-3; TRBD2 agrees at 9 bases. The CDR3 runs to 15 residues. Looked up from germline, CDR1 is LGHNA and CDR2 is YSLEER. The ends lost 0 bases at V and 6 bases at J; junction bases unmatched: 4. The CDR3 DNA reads TGCGCCAGCAGCCAAGACGGGCGGGAGGGGGATACGCAGTATTTT. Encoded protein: CASSQDGREGDTQYF.

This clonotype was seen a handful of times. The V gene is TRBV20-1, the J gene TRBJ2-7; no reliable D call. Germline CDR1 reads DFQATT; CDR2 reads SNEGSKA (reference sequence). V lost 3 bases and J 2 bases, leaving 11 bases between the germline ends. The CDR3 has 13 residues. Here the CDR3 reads CSASTLRAYEQYF. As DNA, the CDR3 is TGCAGTGCTAGTACTCTCAGAGCCTACGAGCAGTACTTC.

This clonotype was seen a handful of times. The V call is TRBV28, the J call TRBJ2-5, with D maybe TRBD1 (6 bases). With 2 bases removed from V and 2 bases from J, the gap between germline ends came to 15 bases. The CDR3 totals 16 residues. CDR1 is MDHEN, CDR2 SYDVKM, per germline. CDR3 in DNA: TGTGCCAGCAGTTTACCTAGTCCAGGGGAGCAAGAGACCCAGTACTTC. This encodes CASSLPSPGEQETQYF.

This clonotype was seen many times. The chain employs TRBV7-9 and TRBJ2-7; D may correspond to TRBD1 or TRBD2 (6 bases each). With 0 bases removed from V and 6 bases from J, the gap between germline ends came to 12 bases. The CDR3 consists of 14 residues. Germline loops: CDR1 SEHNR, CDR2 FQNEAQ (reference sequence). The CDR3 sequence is CASSLARGPAEQYF. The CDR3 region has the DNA TGTGCCAGCAGCTTAGCCCGGGGGCCCGCCGAGCAGTACTTC.

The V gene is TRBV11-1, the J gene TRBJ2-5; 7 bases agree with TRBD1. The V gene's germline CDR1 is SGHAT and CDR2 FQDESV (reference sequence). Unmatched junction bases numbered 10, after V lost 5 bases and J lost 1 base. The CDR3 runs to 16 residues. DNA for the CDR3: TGTGCCAGCAGCCTACCTCGGGGACAGCCCCAAGAGACCCAGTACTTC. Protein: CASSLPRGQPQETQYF.

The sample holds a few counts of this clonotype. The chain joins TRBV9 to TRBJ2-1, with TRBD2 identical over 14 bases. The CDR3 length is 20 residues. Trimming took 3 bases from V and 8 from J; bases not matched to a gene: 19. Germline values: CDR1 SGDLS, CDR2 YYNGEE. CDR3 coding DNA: TGTGCCAGCAGCGCCTCCGGGACGGCCGCTGGGACTAGCGGGAGCGATGAGCAGTTCTTC. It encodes CASSASGTAAGTSGSDEQFF. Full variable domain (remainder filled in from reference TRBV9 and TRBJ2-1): DSGVTQTPKHLITATGQRVTLRCSPRSGDLSVYWYQQSLDQGLQFLIQYYNGEERAKGNILERFSAQQFPDLHSELNLSSLELGDSALYFCASSASGTAAGTSGSDEQFFGPGTRLTVL.

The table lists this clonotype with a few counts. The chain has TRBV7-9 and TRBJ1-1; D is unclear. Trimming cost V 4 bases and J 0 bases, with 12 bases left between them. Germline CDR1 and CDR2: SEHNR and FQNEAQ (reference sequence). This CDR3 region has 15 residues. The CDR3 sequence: CASSSHSNLNTEAFF. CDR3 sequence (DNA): TGTGCCAGCAGCTCCCACAGTAATTTGAACACTGAAGCTTTCTTT.

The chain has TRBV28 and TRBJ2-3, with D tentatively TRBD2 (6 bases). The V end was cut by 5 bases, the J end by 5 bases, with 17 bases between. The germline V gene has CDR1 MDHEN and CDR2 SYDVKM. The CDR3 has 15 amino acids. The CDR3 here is CASSALMGGGDTQYF. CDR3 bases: TGTGCCAGCAGTGCCCTAATGGGGGGTGGAGATACGCAGTATTTT. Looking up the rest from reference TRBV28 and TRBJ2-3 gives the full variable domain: DVKVTQSSRYLVKRTGEKVFLECVQDMDHENMFWYRQDPGLGLRLIYFSYDVKMKEKGDIPEGYSVSREKKERFSLILESASTNQTSMYLCASSALMGGGDTQYFGPGTRLTVL.